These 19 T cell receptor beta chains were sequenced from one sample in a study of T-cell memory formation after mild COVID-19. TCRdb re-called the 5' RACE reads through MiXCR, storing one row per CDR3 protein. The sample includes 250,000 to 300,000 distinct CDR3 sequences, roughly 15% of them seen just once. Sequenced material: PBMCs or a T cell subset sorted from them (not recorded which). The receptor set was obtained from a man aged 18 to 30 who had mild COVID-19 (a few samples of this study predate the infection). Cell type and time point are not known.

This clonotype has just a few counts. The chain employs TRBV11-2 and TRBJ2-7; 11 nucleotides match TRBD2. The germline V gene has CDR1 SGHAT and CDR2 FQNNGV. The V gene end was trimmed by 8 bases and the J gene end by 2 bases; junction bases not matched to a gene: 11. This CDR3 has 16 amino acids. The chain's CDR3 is CASHLSGGAVAYEQYF. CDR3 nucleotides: TGTGCCAGCCACCTTAGCGGGGGGGCCGTGGCCTACGAGCAGTACTTC.

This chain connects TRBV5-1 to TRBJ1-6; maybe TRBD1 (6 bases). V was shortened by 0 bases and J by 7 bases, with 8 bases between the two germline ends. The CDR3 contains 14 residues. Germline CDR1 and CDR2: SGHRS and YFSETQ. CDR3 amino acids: CASSLEGGNSPLHF. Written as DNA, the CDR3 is TGCGCCAGCAGCTTGGAAGGGGGGAATTCACCCCTCCACTTT.

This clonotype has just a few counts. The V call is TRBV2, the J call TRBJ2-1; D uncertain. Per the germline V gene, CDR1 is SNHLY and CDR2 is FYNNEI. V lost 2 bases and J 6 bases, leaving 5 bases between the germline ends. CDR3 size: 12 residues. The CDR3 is CASSEMANEQFF. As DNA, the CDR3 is TGTGCCAGCAGTGAAATGGCCAATGAGCAGTTCTTC.

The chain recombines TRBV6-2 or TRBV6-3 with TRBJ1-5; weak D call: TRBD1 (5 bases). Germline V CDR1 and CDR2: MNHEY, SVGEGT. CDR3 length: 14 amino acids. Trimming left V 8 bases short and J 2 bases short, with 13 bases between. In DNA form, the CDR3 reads TGTGCCAGCCGGCCCGGGGCAGGCAATCAGCCCCAGCATTTT. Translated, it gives CASRPGAGNQPQHF.

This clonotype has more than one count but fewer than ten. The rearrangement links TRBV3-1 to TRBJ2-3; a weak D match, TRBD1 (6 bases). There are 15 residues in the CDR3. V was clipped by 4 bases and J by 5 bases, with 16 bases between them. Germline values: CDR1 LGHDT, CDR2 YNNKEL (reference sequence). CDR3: CASSPGGAFEDTQYF. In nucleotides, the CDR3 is TGTGCCAGCAGCCCTGGGGGCGCTTTTGAAGATACGCAGTATTTT.

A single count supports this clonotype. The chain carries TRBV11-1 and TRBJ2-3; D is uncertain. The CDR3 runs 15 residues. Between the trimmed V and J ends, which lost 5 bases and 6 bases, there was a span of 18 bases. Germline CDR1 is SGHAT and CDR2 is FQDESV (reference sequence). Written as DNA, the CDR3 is TGTGCCAGCAGCCCGCCGGGTTGGGGATCGGATACGCAGTATTTT. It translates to CASSPPGWGSDTQYF.

The CDR3, as DNA: TGCGCCAGCAGCCAAGAACCGGGGGGGCGGATAGATACGCAGTATTTT. Residues: CASSQEPGGRIDTQYF. This chain links TRBV4-3 with TRBJ2-3, with 8 positions matching TRBD2. V shed 0 bases, J shed 5 bases, and the junction held 7 bases outside the gene matches. Germline V lookup: CDR1 LGHNA, CDR2 YSLEER. This CDR3 contains 16 residues.

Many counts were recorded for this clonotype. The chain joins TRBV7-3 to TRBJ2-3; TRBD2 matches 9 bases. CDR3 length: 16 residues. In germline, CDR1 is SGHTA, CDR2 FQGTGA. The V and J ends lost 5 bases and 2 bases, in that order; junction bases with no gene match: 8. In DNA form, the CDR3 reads TGTGCCAGCAGCCCGCTGGGACTAGCCGACACAGATACGCAGTATTTT. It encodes CASSPLGLADTDTQYF. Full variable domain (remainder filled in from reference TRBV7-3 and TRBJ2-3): GAGVSQTPSNKVTEKGKYVELRCDPISGHTALYWYRQSLGQGPEFLIYFQGTGAADDSGLPNDRFFAVRPEGSVSTLKIQRTERGDSAVYLCASSPLGLADTDTQYFGPGTRLTVL.

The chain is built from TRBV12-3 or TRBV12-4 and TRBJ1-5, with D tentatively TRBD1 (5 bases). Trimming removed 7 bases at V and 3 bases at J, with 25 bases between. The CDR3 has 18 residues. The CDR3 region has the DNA TGTGCCAGCACCGAGGGGAGAGGGACCGGTGGAGTCAATCAGCCCCAGCATTTT. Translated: CASTEGRGTGGVNQPQHF.

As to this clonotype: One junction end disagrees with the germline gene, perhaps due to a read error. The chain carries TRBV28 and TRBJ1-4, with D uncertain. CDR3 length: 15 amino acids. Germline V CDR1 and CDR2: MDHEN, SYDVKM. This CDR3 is CASSPASVGNEKLIF. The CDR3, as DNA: TGTGCCAGCAGTCCTGCGTCCGTAGGGAATGAAAAACTGATTTTT.

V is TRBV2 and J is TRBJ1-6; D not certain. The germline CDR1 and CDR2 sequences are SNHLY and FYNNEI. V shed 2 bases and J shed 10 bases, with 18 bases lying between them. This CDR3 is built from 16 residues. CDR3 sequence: CASSERGLQNGSPLHF. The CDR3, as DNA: TGTGCCAGCAGTGAAAGAGGGCTACAAAACGGATCACCCCTCCACTTT.

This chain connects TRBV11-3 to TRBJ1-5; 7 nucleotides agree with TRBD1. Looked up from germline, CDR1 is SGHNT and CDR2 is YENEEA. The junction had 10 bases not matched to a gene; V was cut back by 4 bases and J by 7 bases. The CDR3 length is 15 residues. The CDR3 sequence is CASSCRRQGVQPQHF. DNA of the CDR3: TGTGCCAGCAGCTGTCGTAGACAGGGAGTACAGCCCCAGCATTTT.

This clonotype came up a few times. CDR3 sequence: CASGGGTALSETQYF. CDR3 DNA sequence: TGTGCCTCGGGCGGGGGGACCGCTCTCTCAGAGACCCAGTACTTC. V and J are TRBV4-2 and TRBJ2-5; 8 bases align to TRBD2. The ends lost 11 bases at V and 4 bases at J; junction bases unmatched: 15. In germline, CDR1 is LGHNA, CDR2 YNFKEQ. The CDR3 sequence is 15 residues long.

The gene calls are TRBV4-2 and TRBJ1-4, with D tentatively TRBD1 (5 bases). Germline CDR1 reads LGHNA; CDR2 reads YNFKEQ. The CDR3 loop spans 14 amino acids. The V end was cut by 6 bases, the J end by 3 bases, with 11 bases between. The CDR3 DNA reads TGTGCCAGCAGACCTACGGGGGCTAATGAAAAACTGTTTTTT. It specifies CASRPTGANEKLFF.

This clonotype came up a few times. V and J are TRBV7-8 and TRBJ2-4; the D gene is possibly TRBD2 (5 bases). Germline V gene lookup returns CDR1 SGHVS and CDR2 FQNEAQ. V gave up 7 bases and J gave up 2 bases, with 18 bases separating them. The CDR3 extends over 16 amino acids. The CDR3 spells CASIPGPIGTKNIQYF. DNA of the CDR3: TGTGCCAGCATCCCTGGACCTATCGGGACCAAAAACATTCAGTACTTC.

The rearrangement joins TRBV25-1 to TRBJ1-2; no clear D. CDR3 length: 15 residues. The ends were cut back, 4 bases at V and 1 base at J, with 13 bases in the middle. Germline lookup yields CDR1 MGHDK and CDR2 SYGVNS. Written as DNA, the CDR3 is TGTGCCAGCAGTGGCCCCTCGGGGTATAACTATGGCTACACCTTC. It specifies CASSGPSGYNYGYTF.

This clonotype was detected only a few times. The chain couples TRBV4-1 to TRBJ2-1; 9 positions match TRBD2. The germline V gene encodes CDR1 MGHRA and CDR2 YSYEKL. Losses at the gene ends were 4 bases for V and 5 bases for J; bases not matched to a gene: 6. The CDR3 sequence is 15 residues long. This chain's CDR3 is CASSPETSGHNEQFF. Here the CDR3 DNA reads TGCGCCAGCAGCCCCGAGACTAGCGGCCACAATGAGCAGTTCTTC.

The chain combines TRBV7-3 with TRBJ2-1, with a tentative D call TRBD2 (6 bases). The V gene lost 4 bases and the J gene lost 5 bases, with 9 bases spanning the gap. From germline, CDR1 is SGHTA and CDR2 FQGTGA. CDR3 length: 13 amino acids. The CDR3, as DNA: TGTGCCAGCAGCTCCGGGGGTGACAATGAGCAGTTCTTC. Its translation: CASSSGGDNEQFF.

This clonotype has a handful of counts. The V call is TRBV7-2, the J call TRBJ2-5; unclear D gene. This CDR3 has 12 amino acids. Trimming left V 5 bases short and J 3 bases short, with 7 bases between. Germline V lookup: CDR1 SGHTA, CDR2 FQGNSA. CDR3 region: CASSVNKETQYF. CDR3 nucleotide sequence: TGTGCCAGCAGCGTGAACAAAGAGACCCAGTACTTC.